This TCR beta chain was recorded in a study of early T cells in non-severe SARS-CoV-2 infection. Notes on this clonotype: Its target is not known.

From the 5' RACE reads, TCRdb called clonotypes with MiXCR, one entry per CDR3 protein. The table lists tens of thousands of distinct CDR3 sequences, about 6.2% of them singletons. There are 17 residues in the CDR3. With 5 bases clipped from V and 4 bases from J, the junction kept 15 bases outside the gene matches. Regarding the study as a whole: VDJdb-based matching was biased toward anti-spike CD8 responses and missed private and CD4 specificities.

This chain joins TRBV12-3 or TRBV12-4 and TRBJ2-5; 8 bases are shared with TRBD1. The receptor's source is an adult who was a healthcare worker with PCR-confirmed SARS-CoV-2 infection or an uninfected control (not recorded which). Sequencing was performed on whole blood. The DNA for the CDR3 is TGTGCCAGCAGTCCACCGCTTGACAGGGGTTTAGTAGAGACCCAGTACTTC. Protein sequence: CASSPPLDRGLVETQYF.